The clone carrying this T cell receptor beta chain was seen only a few times. Its antigen is still unknown. The V end was cut by 5 bases, the J end by 4 bases, with 9 bases between. Germline V gives CDR1 SEHNR, CDR2 FQNEAQ (reference sequence). The CDR3 is 13 residues long. This sample was taken from a study of CD8+ T cells in alopecia areata. The study, taken as a whole, reports: Normal skin's resident alphabeta T cells are sequenced alongside lesional scalp T cells. Alopecia totalis/universalis scalp especially showed more expanded CD8+ clones than normal scalp.

Sequencing relied on a cDNA template that was reverse transcribed from extracted RNA. This table comes from immunoSEQ multiplex PCR, and its TCRdb copy is limited to in-frame clones, with some not included. The data show about 160,000 clones, around three fifths seen once. Noted treatment: oral pan-JAK inhibitor, 5-10 mg twice daily. The V gene is TRBV7-9, the J gene TRBJ2-1; D gene unclear. The sequencing here drew on CD4+ T cells sorted from blood, taken at week 4, from a patient treated with tofacitinib. This TCR was recovered from a human donor with alopecia areata. The CDR3 DNA is TGTGCCAGCAGCCCCTCACGGTACAATGAGCAGTTCTTC. Its protein is CASSPSRYNEQFF. Full variable domain (outside the CDR3, taken from reference TRBV7-9 and TRBJ2-1): DTGVSQNPRHKITKRGQNVTFRCDPISEHNRLYWYRQTLGQGPEFLTYFQNEAQLEKSRLLSDRFSAERPKGSFSTLEIQRTEQGDSAMYLCASSPSRYNEQFFGPGTRLTVL.